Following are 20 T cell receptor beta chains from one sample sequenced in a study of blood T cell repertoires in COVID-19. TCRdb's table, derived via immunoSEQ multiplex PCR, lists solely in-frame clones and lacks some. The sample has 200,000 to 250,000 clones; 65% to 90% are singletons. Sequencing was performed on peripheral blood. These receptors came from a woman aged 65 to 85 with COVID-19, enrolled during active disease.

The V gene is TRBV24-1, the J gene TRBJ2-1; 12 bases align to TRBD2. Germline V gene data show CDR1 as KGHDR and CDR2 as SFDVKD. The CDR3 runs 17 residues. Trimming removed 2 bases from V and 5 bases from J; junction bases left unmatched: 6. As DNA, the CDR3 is TGTGCCACCAGTGATTCTTCTCTAGCGGGAGGGAACAATGAGCAGTTCTTC. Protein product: CATSDSSLAGGNNEQFF.

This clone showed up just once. CDR3 sequence (DNA): TGTGCCAGTAGTATGTTGTCGCAGGCGCACTATGGCTACACCTTC. Amino acids: CASSMLSQAHYGYTF. The chain has TRBV19 and TRBJ1-2; the D is unclear. Trimming left V 3 bases short and J 3 bases short, with 14 bases between. Per germline, CDR1 LNHDA and CDR2 SQIVND (reference sequence). The CDR3 length is 15 residues.

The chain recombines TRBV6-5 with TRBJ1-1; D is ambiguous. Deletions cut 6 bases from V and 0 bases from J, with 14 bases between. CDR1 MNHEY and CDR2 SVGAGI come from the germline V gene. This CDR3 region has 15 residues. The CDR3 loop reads CASRPAGFMNTEAFF. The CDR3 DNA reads TGTGCCAGCAGACCCGCGGGGTTCATGAACACTGAAGCTTTCTTT.

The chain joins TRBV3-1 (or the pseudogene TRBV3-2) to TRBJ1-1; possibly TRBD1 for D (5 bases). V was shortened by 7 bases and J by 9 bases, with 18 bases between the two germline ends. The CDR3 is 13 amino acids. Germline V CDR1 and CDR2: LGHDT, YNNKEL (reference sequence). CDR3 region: CASMIKGTPKAFF. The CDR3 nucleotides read TGTGCCAGCATGATCAAAGGGACTCCTAAAGCTTTCTTT.

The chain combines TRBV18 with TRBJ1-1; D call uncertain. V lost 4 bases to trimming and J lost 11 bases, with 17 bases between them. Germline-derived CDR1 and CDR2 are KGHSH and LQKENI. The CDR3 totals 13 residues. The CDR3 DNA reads TGTGCCAGCTCACTTAGGACTGACTTAGGGGCTTTCTTT. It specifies CASSLRTDLGAFF. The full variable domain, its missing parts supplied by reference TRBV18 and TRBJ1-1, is NAGVMQNPRHLVRRRGQEARLRCSPMKGHSHVYWYRQLPEEGLKFMVYLQKENIIDESGMPKERFSAEFPKEGPSILRIQQVVRGDSAAYFCASSLRTDLGAFFGQGTRLTVV.

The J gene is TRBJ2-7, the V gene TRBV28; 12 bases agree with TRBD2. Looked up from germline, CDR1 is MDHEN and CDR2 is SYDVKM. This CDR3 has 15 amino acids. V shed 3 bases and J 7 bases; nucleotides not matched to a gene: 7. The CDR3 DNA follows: TGTGCCAGCAGTTTTAGACTAGCGGGGGTCGAGGAGCAGTACTTC. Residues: CASSFRLAGVEEQYF.

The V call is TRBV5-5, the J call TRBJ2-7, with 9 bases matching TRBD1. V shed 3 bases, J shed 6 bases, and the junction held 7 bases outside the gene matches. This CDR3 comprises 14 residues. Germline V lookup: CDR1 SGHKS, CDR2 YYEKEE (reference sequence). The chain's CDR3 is CASSWDREGREQYF. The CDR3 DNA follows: TGTGCCAGCAGCTGGGACAGGGAGGGGCGCGAGCAGTACTTC.

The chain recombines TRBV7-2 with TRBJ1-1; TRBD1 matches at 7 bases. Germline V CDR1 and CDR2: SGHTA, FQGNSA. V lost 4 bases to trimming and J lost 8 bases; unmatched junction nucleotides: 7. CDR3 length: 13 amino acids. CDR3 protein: CASSYGGGSEAFF. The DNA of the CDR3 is TGTGCCAGCAGCTACGGAGGGGGCTCAGAAGCTTTCTTT.

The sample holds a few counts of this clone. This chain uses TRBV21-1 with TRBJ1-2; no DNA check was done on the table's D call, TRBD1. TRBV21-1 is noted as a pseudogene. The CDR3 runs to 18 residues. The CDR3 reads CASSKVPGQPSSNYGYTF. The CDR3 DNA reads TGTGCCAGCAGCAAAGTACCGGGACAGCCCTCTTCAAACTATGGCTACACCTTC.

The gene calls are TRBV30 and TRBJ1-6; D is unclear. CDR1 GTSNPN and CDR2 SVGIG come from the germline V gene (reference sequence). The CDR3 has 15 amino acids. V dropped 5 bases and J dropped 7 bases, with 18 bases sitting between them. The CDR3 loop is CAWGALGGGNSPLHF. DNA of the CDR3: TGTGCCTGGGGAGCTTTGGGAGGCGGGAATTCACCCCTCCACTTT.

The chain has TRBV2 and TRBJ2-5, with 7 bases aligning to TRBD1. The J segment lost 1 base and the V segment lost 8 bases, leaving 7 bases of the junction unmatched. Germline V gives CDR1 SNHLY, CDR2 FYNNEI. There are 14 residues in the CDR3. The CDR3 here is CASGAGGIQETQYF. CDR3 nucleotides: TGTGCCAGCGGGGCAGGGGGAATCCAAGAGACCCAGTACTTC.

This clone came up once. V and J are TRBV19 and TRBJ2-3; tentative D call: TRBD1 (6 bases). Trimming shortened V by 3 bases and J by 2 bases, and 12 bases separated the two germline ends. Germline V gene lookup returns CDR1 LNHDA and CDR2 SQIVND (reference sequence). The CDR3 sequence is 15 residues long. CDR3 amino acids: CASSIRGPTTDTQYF. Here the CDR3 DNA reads TGTGCCAGTAGTATCAGGGGTCCGACCACAGATACGCAGTATTTT.

CDR3 in DNA: TGCGCCAGCAGCTTGGCCTCGGGACAGGGGACCTACGAGCAGTACTTC. It encodes CASSLASGQGTYEQYF. The chain has TRBV5-1 and TRBJ2-7, with 10 nucleotides matching TRBD1. The CDR3 length is 16 residues. Germline V gene data show CDR1 as SGHRS and CDR2 as YFSETQ. J gave up 2 bases and V 0 bases, and 5 bases lay outside the gene matches.

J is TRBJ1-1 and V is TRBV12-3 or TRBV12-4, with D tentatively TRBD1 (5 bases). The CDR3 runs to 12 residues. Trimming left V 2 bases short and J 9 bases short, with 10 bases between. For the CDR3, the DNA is TGTGCCAGCAGTTTATCCCAGGGAAAAGCTTTCTTT. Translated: CASSLSQGKAFF.

The DNA of the CDR3 is TGTGCCAGCTCACCAATCGGAGTACCCGATTCACCCCTCCACTTT. Translation: CASSPIGVPDSPLHF. The chain links TRBV18 to TRBJ1-6, with D hard to call. The CDR3 runs to 15 residues. V lost 2 bases and J lost 8, with 13 bases in between. The germline gives CDR1 KGHSH, CDR2 LQKENI.

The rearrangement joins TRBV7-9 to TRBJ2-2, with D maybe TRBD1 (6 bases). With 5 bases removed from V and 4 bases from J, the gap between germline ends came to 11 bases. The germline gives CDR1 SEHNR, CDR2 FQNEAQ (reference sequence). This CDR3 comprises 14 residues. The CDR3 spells CASSTKGGTGELFF. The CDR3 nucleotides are TGTGCCAGCAGCACGAAAGGGGGCACCGGGGAGCTGTTTTTT.

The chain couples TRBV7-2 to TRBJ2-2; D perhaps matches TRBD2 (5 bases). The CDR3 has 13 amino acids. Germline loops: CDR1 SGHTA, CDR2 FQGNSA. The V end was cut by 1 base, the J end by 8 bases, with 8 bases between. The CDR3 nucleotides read TGTGCCAGCAGCTTAGGGGAGCGGGGGGAGCTGTTTTTT. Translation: CASSLGERGELFF.

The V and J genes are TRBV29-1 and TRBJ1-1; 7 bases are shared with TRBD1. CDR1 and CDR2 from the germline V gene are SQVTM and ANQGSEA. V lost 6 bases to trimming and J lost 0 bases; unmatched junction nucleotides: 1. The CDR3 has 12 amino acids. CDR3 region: CSVGQMNTEAFF. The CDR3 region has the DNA TGCAGCGTGGGACAGATGAACACTGAAGCTTTCTTT.

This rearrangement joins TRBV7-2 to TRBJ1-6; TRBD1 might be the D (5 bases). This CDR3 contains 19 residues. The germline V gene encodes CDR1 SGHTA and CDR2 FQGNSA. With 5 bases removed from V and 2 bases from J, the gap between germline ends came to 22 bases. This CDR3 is CASSQNGGRVGPYNSPLHF. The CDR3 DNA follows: TGTGCCAGCAGCCAGAACGGCGGCAGGGTCGGGCCCTATAATTCACCCCTCCACTTT.

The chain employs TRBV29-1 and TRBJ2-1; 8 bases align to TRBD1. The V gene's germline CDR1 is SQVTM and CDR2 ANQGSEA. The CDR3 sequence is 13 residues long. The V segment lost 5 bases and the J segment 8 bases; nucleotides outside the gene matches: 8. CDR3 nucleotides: TGCAGCGTTACAAACAGGGGGTTTTATGAGCAGTTCTTC. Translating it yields CSVTNRGFYEQFF.